This passage covers 11 T cell receptor beta chains from one sample sequenced in a study of blood T cells in healthy people across ages. It was with a sample-barcoded 5' primer and a J-beta primer mix that a second PCR of roughly 7 to 12 cycles was run. TCRdb analysed the 5' RACE reads with MiXCR anew, one entry per CDR3 protein. The sample shows roughly 800,000 distinct CDR3 sequences, approximately 55% of them seen only once. What was sequenced was blood. All receptors come from a man older than 75 in good health.

This sequence joins TRBV29-1 and TRBJ1-2; D is perhaps TRBD1 (5 bases). Per the germline V gene, CDR1 is SQVTM and CDR2 is ANQGSEA. Trimming left V 4 bases short and J 8 bases short, with 17 bases between. The CDR3 runs to 13 residues. CDR3 nucleotides: TGCAGCGTTGTGCAGGGTTTGGCCTACGGCTACACCTTC. Translated: CSVVQGLAYGYTF.

J is TRBJ2-7 and V is TRBV7-2; D possibly corresponds to TRBD2 (5 bases). The germline V and J ends were trimmed by 4 bases and 8 bases, with 21 bases remaining between them. This CDR3 comprises 15 residues. Looked up from germline, CDR1 is SGHTA and CDR2 is FQGNSA. This CDR3 is CASSSSGRLGGKQYF. In DNA, the CDR3 is TGTGCCAGCAGCTCCTCGGGAAGACTGGGCGGAAAGCAGTACTTC.

This clonotype has just a few counts. The genes are TRBV14 and TRBJ2-7, with TRBD2 matching over 8 bases. Germline V gene lookup returns CDR1 SGHDN and CDR2 FVKESK. This CDR3 has 15 amino acids. V lost 4 bases, J lost 2 bases, and 7 bases stayed unmatched. CDR3 sequence reads: CASSPGGSGTYEQYF. CDR3 DNA sequence: TGTGCCAGCAGCCCCGGAGGTAGCGGGACCTACGAGCAGTACTTC.

The chain uses TRBV20-1 and TRBJ2-5, with unresolved D. V was pared by 3 bases and J by 7 bases, with 12 bases between. Germline values: CDR1 DFQATT, CDR2 SNEGSKA (reference sequence). The CDR3 covers 12 residues. The DNA for the CDR3 is TGCAGTGCTAGCTATCCACCGGGGACCCAGTACTTC. Translating it yields CSASYPPGTQYF.

The V gene is TRBV29-1, the J gene TRBJ2-1, with D tentatively TRBD1 (5 bases). The CDR3 covers 15 residues. V shed 7 bases and J shed 2 bases, with 18 bases lying between them. The V gene's germline CDR1 is SQVTM and CDR2 ANQGSEA. Here the CDR3 reads CSAPPPGRAYNEQFF. In DNA, the CDR3 is TGCAGCGCTCCCCCTCCCGGCAGGGCCTACAATGAGCAGTTCTTC.

This chain connects TRBV4-1 to TRBJ2-5; either TRBD1 or TRBD2 may fit D (5 bases each). The germline V gene has CDR1 MGHRA and CDR2 YSYEKL. This CDR3 comprises 16 residues. Trimming stripped 4 bases from V and 5 bases from J, with 20 bases between. CDR3 nucleotide sequence: TGCGCCAGCAGCCCCTTATACGGGGCGCCGGGGGAGACCCAGTACTTC. Encoded protein: CASSPLYGAPGETQYF.

The chain links TRBV12-3 or TRBV12-4 to TRBJ1-2; 10 bases align to TRBD1. This CDR3 has 17 amino acids. V shed 7 bases, J shed 4 bases, and the junction held 15 bases outside the gene matches. The chain's CDR3 is CASIHSSGGDRGYGYTF. The CDR3 DNA is TGTGCCAGCATCCATTCAAGTGGGGGGGACAGGGGCTATGGCTACACCTTC.

The V and J genes are TRBV20-1 and TRBJ2-5, with D unclear. The CDR3 covers 14 residues. Germline CDR1 and CDR2: DFQATT and SNEGSKA (reference sequence). The DNA of the CDR3 is TGCAGCACCCCCAAGCTAGTAGGCACGGATGAGCAGTACTTC. It encodes CSTPKLVGTDEQYF.

The rearrangement links TRBV5-1 to TRBJ2-3; maybe TRBD2 (5 bases). This CDR3 comprises 16 residues. Germline V gene sequence: CDR1 SGHRS, CDR2 YFSETQ. Trimming took 2 bases from V and 1 from J, leaving 14 bases between them. The CDR3 region has the DNA TGCGCCAGCAGCTTCCGGACTCTCTGGGGCACAGATACGCAGTATTTT. Protein product: CASSFRTLWGTDTQYF.

The V gene is TRBV6-5, the J gene TRBJ2-7, with TRBD2 identical over 9 bases. Germline loops: CDR1 MNHEY, CDR2 SVGAGI. Unmatched junction bases numbered 6, after V lost 0 bases and J lost 0 bases. CDR3 length equals 17 residues. The CDR3 sequence: CASSYSLAGPYSYEQYF. CDR3 sequence (DNA): TGTGCCAGCAGTTACTCGCTAGCGGGACCATACTCCTACGAGCAGTACTTC.

This clonotype was recorded once. This chain connects TRBV27 to TRBJ2-5, with D perhaps TRBD2 (7 bases). CDR1 and CDR2 (germline): MNHEY, SMNVEV (reference sequence). V lost 2 bases and J lost 11, with 18 bases in between. This CDR3 spans 14 amino acids. CDR3 region: CASSLPGGRNEQYF. CDR3 nucleotide sequence: TGTGCCAGCAGTTTACCCGGGGGGCGAAATGAGCAGTACTTC.